One and the same sample provided the 7 T cell receptor beta chains below, sequenced in a study of blood T cell repertoires in COVID-19. Measured with immunoSEQ multiplex PCR; TCRdb has only the in-frame clones, and not every one. The sample yields more than 200,000 clones, almost 90% seen once. Source material: peripheral blood. These TCRs come from a woman aged 55 to 70 with acute or convalescent COVID-19.

This clone came up once. V and J are TRBV6-5 and TRBJ1-1; TRBD1 might be the D (5 bases). The germline V gene encodes CDR1 MNHEY and CDR2 SVGAGI. This CDR3 contains 15 residues. The V end lost 7 bases, the J end lost 6 bases, and 21 bases lay between the germline ends. CDR3 sequence: CASNIFTGVPAEAFF. The DNA of the CDR3 is TGTGCCAGCAACATCTTCACGGGGGTTCCAGCTGAAGCTTTCTTT.

This clone was detected only a few times. The chain carries TRBV7-9 and TRBJ1-6, with 7 bases fitting TRBD1. CDR3 size: 14 residues. V dropped 5 bases and J dropped 7; count of bases not matched to a gene: 5. CDR1 and CDR2 from the germline V gene are SEHNR and FQNEAQ (reference sequence). For the CDR3, the DNA is TGTGCCAGCAGCCAGGGGACAGTAAATTCACCCCTCCACTTT. Translating it yields CASSQGTVNSPLHF.

This chain uses TRBV5-1 with TRBJ1-6, with D perhaps TRBD1 (5 bases). Germline loops: CDR1 SGHRS, CDR2 YFSETQ. CDR3 size: 15 residues. Trimming took off 4 bases at V and 7 bases at J, with 15 bases between the two ends. This chain's CDR3 is CASSPEAGRNSPLHF. CDR3 coding DNA: TGCGCCAGCAGCCCTGAGGCAGGGCGAAATTCACCCCTCCACTTT.

The chain combines TRBV5-1 with TRBJ2-1, with TRBD2 matching 8 bases. There are 16 residues in the CDR3. Germline V lookup: CDR1 SGHRS, CDR2 YFSETQ. V gave up 2 bases and J gave up 0 bases; unmatched junction bases: 4. CDR3: CASSFGGGSSYNEQFF. In DNA form, the CDR3 reads TGCGCCAGCAGCTTCGGCGGGGGGTCCTCCTACAATGAGCAGTTCTTC.

J is TRBJ2-4 and V is TRBV23-1, with a weak D call TRBD2 (5 bases). TRBV23-1 qualifies as an ORF whose function is uncertain. Trimming took 7 bases from V and 6 from J, leaving 10 bases between them. The CDR3 has 12 amino acids. CDR3 DNA sequence: TGCGCCAGCACCCCGAGGGCAAACATTCAGTACTTC. It codes for CASTPRANIQYF.

The chain carries TRBV30 and TRBJ1-1; the match to TRBD1 covers 7 bases. The CDR3 is made up of 16 amino acids. Germline V gives CDR1 GTSNPN, CDR2 SVGIG (reference sequence). V dropped 1 base and J dropped 2; count of bases not matched to a gene: 10. The CDR3 DNA follows: TGTGCCTGGAGTGCCAACTTCGGGACAGCCAACACTGAAGCTTTCTTT. Translating gives CAWSANFGTANTEAFF.

This chain links TRBV30 with TRBJ2-2; D is unclear. The CDR3 length is 13 residues. Trimming stripped 3 bases from V and 4 bases from J, with 9 bases between. In germline, CDR1 is GTSNPN, CDR2 SVGIG (reference sequence). The CDR3 DNA reads TGTGCCTGGAGAGCCCCGGGCACCGGGGAGCTGTTTTTT. This translates into CAWRAPGTGELFF.